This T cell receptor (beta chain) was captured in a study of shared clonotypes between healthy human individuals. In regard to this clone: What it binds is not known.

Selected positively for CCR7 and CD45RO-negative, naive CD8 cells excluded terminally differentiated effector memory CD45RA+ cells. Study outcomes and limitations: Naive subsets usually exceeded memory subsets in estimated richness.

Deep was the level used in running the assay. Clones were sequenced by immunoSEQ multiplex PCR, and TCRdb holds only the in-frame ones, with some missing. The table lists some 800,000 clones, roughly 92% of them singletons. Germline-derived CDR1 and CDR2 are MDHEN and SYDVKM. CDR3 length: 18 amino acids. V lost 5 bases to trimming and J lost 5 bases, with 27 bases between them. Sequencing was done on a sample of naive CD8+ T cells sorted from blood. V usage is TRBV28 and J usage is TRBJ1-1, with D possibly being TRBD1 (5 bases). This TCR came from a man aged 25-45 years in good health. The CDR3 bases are TGTGCCAGCAGTCGAAATCCCAGGGAAGTTGGGTGGGGAACTGAAGCTTTCTTT. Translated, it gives CASSRNPREVGWGTEAFF.